These T cell receptor beta chains were read from a single sample in a study of blood T cells in healthy people across ages. TCRdb re-derived calls from the 5' RACE reads in MiXCR, one entry per CDR3 protein. The table has over a million distinct CDR3 sequences, approximately 42% seen once. Sequencing used blood. The origin of the receptors is a young woman in good health. Each CDR3 is given with its conserved first and last residue.

J gene: TRBJ2-5
CDR3 length: 14
V gene: TRBV28
CDR3 protein: CASSSGLAGGGQYF

J gene: TRBJ2-1
CDR3 length: 17
V gene: TRBV3-1
CDR3 protein: CASSQDRLAGGYDEQFF

J gene: TRBJ1-6
CDR3 length: 16
V gene: TRBV6-2/TRBV6-3
CDR3 protein: CASSAARDRYNSPPHF

J gene: TRBJ2-5
CDR3 length: 13
V gene: TRBV20-1
CDR3 protein: CSARSGGAETQYF

J gene: TRBJ1-5
CDR3 length: 14
V gene: TRBV29-1
CDR3 protein: CSVEPRGLNQPQHF

J gene: TRBJ2-1
CDR3 length: 15
V gene: TRBV2
CDR3 protein: CASSESRGSYNEQFF

J gene: TRBJ2-1
CDR3 length: 15
V gene: TRBV5-1
CDR3 protein: CASSLDLAGYNEQFF

J gene: TRBJ1-5
CDR3 length: 14
V gene: TRBV18
CDR3 protein: CASSYGQYNQPQHF

J gene: -
CDR3 length: 15
V gene: TRBV7-9
CDR3 protein: CASSLGSSGNNEQYF

J gene: TRBJ2-1
CDR3 length: 15
V gene: TRBV7-8
CDR3 protein: CASSPLAGGPDEQFF

J gene: TRBJ1-1
CDR3 length: 14
V gene: TRBV5-1
CDR3 protein: CASSFTNRGTEAFF

J gene: TRBJ1-2
CDR3 length: 14
V gene: TRBV10-2
CDR3 protein: CASGLGVLVRGYTF

J gene: TRBJ2-5
CDR3 length: 15
V gene: TRBV20-1
CDR3 protein: CSARSGQWVGETQYF

J gene: TRBJ1-2
CDR3 length: 15
V gene: TRBV6-5
CDR3 protein: CASSLSTGTNYGYTF

J gene: TRBJ1-5
CDR3 length: 15
V gene: TRBV15
CDR3 protein: CATSRDWGVYQPQHF